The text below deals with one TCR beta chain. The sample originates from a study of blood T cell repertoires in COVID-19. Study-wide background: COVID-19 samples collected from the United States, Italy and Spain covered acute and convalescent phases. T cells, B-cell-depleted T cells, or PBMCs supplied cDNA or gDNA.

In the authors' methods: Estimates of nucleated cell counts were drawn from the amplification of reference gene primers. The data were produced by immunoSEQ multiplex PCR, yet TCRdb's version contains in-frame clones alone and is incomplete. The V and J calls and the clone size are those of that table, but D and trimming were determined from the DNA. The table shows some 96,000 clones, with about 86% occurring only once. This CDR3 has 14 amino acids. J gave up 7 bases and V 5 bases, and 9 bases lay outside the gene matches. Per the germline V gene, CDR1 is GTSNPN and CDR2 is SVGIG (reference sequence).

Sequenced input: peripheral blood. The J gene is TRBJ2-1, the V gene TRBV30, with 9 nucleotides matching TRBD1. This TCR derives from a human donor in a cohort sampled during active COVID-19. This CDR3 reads CAWGPGQGGNEQFF. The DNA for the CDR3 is TGTGCCTGGGGTCCGGGACAGGGTGGTAATGAGCAGTTCTTC. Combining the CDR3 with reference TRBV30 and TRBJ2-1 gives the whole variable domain SQTIHQWPATLVQPVGSPLSLECTVEGTSNPNLYWYRQAAGRGLQLLFYSVGIGQISSEVPQNLSASRPQDRQFILSSKKLLLSDSGFYLCAWGPGQGGNEQFFGPGTRLTVL.